This section outlines one T cell receptor beta chain sequence together with its context. It has no known antigen specificity. No base qualities exist here, and no much larger clone lies one base off it. To demonstrate the VDJtools post-analysis software, TCR beta repertoires were profiled from the peripheral blood of more than 10 young patients with multiple sclerosis. The multiple sclerosis patients were children and adolescents between roughly 6 and 16 years of age. CDR1 is given as MNHNS and CDR2 as SASEGT, both from the germline V gene. Spanning cysteine to phenylalanine, the CDR3 consists of 15 amino acids. Only the CDR3 DNA stays, 45 bases, in frame from base 1. The entry originates in a study of post-analysis software for immune sequencing data (dated by TCRdb to between 2015 and 2016). Turning to the overall study: Disease courses on record covered relapsing-remitting, secondary progressive and progressive-relapsing multiple sclerosis, though some patients had no subtype annotation. The patient repertoires were compared against 11 previously published healthy control repertoires obtained from donors aged about 6 to 27 years. A subset of samples was prepared in parallel using single-end sample barcoding, then pooled and co-amplified after Illumina adapter ligation. Here is what the overall study found, with its caveats: Compared with controls, multiple sclerosis patients had significantly lower normalized Chao1 diversity, a finding suggesting substantial peripheral T-cell clonal expansion. The control group was slightly older than the multiple sclerosis patient group. Direct clustering with F measure revealed strong co-clustering of samples prepared in the same batch, which led to a batch-effect correction. Significantly higher frequencies in patients than in controls were found for about five TRBV segments, including TRBV5-6, TRBV5-1 and TRBV20-1.

The library was obtained by PCR. The instrument given in TCRdb is Illumina HiSeq 2500. To reduce PCR and sequencing biases, unique molecular identifiers were incorporated into the TCR beta cDNA libraries. Some 500,000 cDNA molecules were obtained for every 1 to 10 million input T cells, so each molecule roughly corresponded to one T cell. The patient libraries were prepared and sequenced using the same protocol as the earlier healthy control dataset. Samples belonging to the same batch were prepared together, multiplexed and sequenced on a shared HiSeq lane. The authors processed their data as follows. Raw barcoded reads were processed with MIGEC, discarding single-read molecular identifier groups before consensus assembly and CDR3 extraction. VDJtools was used for post-analysis of the clonotype tables, and diversity was normalized by down-sampling every dataset to the size of the smallest sample. To correct batch-related cross-sample contamination, repertoire overlap clustering matched CDR3 amino acid sequences but not nucleotide sequences. TCRdb reprocessed the public reads (quality trimming at Q25 with fastp, clone calling with MiXCR) and kept in-frame beta chains. Each entry is one CDR3 protein sequence, shown with its most common DNA and genes. The V and J calls and clone size are TCRdb's, not the authors'. Across this sample there are about 400,000 distinct CDR3 sequences, with roughly 38% seen only once. Of the sample, roughly an eighth is held by the ten largest clones.

Sequenced: blood. The sequence is built from TRBV6-1 and TRBJ2-5, with TRBD1 matching 10 junction bases. The DNA matches TRBJ2-7 better at its end, which makes the J call doubtful. The origin of this receptor is a girl aged 5 to 17 with multiple sclerosis. Read as DNA, the sequence is TGTGCCAGCAGGTTCCGGGACAGGGGATCCTACGAGCAGTACTTC. It specifies CASRFRDRGSYEQYF.